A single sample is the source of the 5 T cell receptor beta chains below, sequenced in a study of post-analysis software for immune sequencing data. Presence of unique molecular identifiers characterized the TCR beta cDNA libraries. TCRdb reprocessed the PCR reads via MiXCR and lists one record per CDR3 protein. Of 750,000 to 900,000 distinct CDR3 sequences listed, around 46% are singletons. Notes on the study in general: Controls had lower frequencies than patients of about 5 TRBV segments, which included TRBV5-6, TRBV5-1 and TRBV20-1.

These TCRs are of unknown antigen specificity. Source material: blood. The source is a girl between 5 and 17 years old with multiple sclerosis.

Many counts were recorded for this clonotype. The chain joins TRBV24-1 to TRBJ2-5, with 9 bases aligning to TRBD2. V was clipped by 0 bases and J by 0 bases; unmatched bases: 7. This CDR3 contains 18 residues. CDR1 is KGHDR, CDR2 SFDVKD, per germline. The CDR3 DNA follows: TGTGCCACCAGTGATTTGCCAGGGCTAGCGGGGTACCAAGAGACCCAGTACTTC. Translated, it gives CATSDLPGLAGYQETQYF.

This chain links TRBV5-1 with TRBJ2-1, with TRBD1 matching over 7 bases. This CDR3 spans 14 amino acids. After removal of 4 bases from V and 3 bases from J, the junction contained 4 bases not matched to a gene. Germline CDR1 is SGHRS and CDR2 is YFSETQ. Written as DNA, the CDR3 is TGCGCCAGCAGCCCGACAGGGATCTACAATGAGCAGTTCTTC. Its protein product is CASSPTGIYNEQFF. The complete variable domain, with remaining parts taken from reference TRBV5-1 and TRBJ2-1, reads KAGVTQTPRYLIKTRGQQVTLSCSPISGHRSVSWYQQTPGQGLQFLFEYFSETQRNKGNFPGRFSGRQFSNSRSEMNVSTLELGDSALYLCASSPTGIYNEQFFGPGTRLTVL.

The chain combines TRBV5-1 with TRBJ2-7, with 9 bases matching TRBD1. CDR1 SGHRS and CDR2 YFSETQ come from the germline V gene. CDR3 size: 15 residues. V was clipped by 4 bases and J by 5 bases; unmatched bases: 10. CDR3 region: CASSAWGGTGNEQYF. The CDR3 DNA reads TGCGCCAGCAGCGCGTGGGGGGGGACAGGGAACGAGCAGTACTTC.

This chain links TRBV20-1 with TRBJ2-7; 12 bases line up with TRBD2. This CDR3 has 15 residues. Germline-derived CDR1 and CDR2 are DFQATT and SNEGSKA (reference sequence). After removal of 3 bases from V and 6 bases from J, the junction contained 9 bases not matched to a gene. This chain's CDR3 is CSASPILAGGREQYF. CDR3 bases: TGCAGTGCTAGCCCGATACTAGCGGGAGGCCGCGAGCAGTACTTC.

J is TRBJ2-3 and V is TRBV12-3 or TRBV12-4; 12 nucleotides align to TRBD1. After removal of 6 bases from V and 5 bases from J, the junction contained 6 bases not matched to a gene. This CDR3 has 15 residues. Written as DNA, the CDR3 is TGTGCCAGCAGGGGGACAGGGGGCGGGGTAGATACGCAGTATTTT. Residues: CASRGTGGGVDTQYF.